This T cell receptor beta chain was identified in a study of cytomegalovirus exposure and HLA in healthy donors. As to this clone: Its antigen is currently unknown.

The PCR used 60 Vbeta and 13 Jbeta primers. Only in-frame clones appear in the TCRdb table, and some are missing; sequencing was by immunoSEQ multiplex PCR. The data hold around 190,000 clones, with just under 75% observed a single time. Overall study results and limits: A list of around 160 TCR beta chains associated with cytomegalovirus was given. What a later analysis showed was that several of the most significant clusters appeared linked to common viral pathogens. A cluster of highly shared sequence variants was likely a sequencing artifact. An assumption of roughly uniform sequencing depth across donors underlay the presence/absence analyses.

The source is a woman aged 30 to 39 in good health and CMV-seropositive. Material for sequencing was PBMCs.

Here the CDR3 reads CASSFTMYEQFF. The CDR3 region has the DNA TGTGCCAGCAGCTTCACTATGTATGAGCAGTTCTTC. The chain is built from TRBV7-2 and TRBJ2-1, with D hard to call. V lost 3 bases and J lost 8, with 8 bases in between. The length of the CDR3 is 12 residues. Germline V gives CDR1 SGHTA, CDR2 FQGNSA. Full variable domain (rest looked up from reference TRBV7-2 and TRBJ2-1): GAGVSQSPSNKVTEKGKDVELRCDPISGHTALYWYRQSLGQGLEFLIYFQGNSAPDKSGLPSDRFSAERTGGSVSTLTIQRTQQEDSAVYLCASSFTMYEQFFGPGTRLTVL.